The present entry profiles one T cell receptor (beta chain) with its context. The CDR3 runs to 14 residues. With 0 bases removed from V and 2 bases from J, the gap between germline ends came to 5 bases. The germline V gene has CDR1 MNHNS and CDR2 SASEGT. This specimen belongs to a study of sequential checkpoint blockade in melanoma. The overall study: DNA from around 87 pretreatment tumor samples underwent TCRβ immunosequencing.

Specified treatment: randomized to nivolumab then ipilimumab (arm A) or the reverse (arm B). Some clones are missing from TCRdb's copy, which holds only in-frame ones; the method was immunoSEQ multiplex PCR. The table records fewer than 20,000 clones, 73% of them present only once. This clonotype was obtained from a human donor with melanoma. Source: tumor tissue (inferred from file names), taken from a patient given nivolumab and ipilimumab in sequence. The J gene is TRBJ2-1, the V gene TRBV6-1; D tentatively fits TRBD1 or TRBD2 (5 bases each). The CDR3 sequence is CASSEAGAYNEQFF. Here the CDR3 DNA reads TGTGCCAGCAGTGAAGCGGGGGCCTACAATGAGCAGTTCTTC.